This T cell receptor beta chain was profiled in a study of shared clonotypes between healthy human individuals. Study overall: CD8 memory received one plate per donor, CD8 naive two, CD4 memory three and CD4 naive three.

In the CD4+ fraction, cells were divided into CD45RA+ naive and CD45RA-negative memory subsets. Germline V gives CDR1 SGHKS, CDR2 YYEKEE (reference sequence). This CDR3 is built from 12 residues. V lost 7 bases and J lost 4, with 11 bases in between. This clone was found once. In the sorted-subset replicate PCRs, about 190 ng DNA, 25,000 to 35,000 T cell genomes, was used. The data were produced by immunoSEQ multiplex PCR, yet TCRdb's version contains in-frame clones alone and is incomplete. The sample lists approximately 240,000 clones, 50% to 80% occurring once. J is TRBJ2-5 and V is TRBV5-5, with a tentative D call TRBD1 (6 bases). The sample comprised memory CD4+ T cells sorted from blood. Subset denoted: CD45RA-negative fraction. The sequence came from a man younger than 40 in good health. The CDR3 is CASGQRSETQYF. The CDR3 bases are TGTGCCAGCGGACAGCGGTCAGAGACCCAGTACTTC.